A selection of T cell receptor beta chains follows, all from one sample in a study of blood T cell repertoires in COVID-19. Here immunoSEQ multiplex PCR was the method, and the copy in TCRdb shows in-frame clones only, minus some. This table holds 400,000 to 550,000 clones, about 90% found once. The sample taken for sequencing was PBMCs or T cells enriched from blood (not recorded which). The receptors come from a woman under 30 with acute COVID-19. Both conserved end residues are part of each CDR3. A D gene is named only where the DNA matches it firmly. The size field is filled for only some rows; it gives once, few, many or a size class.

CDR3 length,clone size,D gene,J gene,V gene,CDR3 protein,CDR3 DNA
15,.,.,TRBJ2-7,TRBV4-1,CASSHSAGASYEQYF,TGCGCCAGCAGCCATTCCGCGGGGGCGTCCTACGAGCAGTACTTC
15,.,TRBD1,TRBJ2-1,TRBV9,CASSVNTGGFNEQFF,TGTGCCAGCAGCGTAAATACAGGGGGCTTCAATGAGCAGTTCTTC
15,.,TRBD1,TRBJ1-4,TRBV30,CAWSGGQGTNEKLFF,TGTGCCTGGAGTGGGGGACAGGGAACTAATGAAAAACTGTTTTTT
12,.,.,TRBJ1-6,TRBV12-3/TRBV12-4,CASSRTPGPLHF,TGTGCCAGCAGCCGAACCCCGGGACCCCTCCACTTT
15,once,TRBD1,TRBJ2-1,TRBV5-5,CASSATGGTYNEQFF,TGTGCCAGCAGCGCGACAGGGGGGACGTACAATGAGCAGTTCTTC
15,.,.,TRBJ2-7,TRBV2,CASRLGQRSSYEQYF,TGTGCCAGCAGACTAGGACAGAGGAGCTCCTACGAGCAGTACTTC
16,once,TRBD2,TRBJ2-5,TRBV24-1,CATSDTGLAGSETQYF,TGTGCCACCAGTGACACCGGACTAGCGGGAAGTGAGACCCAGTACTTC
16,.,.,TRBJ1-4,TRBV5-4,CASSAATRGTNEKLFF,TGTGCCAGCAGCGCCGCTACACGGGGGACTAATGAAAAACTGTTTTTT
14,.,.,TRBJ1-6,TRBV27,CASGSAADNSPLHF,TGTGCCAGCGGTTCTGCGGCAGATAATTCACCCCTCCACTTT
14,.,TRBD2,TRBJ2-1,TRBV5-1,CASSLTSGVGEQFF,TGCGCCAGCAGCTTGACTAGCGGGGTCGGGGAGCAGTTCTTC
16,.,.,TRBJ1-5,TRBV6-5,CASSYGNRDSNQPQHF,TGTGCCAGCAGTTACGGAAACAGGGATAGCAATCAGCCCCAGCATTTT
14,.,.,TRBJ2-7,TRBV5-4,CASSIDDRNYEQYF,TGTGCCAGCAGCATAGACGACAGGAACTACGAGCAGTACTTC
16,many,TRBD2,TRBJ2-3,TRBV11-2,CASSIRVTSASDTQYF,TGTGCCAGCAGCATAAGAGTCACTAGCGCCTCAGATACGCAGTATTTT
14,once,TRBD1,TRBJ2-7,TRBV15,CATSKPGQTYEQYF,TGTGCCACCAGCAAACCGGGACAGACCTACGAGCAGTACTTC
13,.,TRBD1,TRBJ1-1,TRBV18,CASSPTGTTEAFF,TGTGCCAGCTCACCGACAGGGACCACTGAAGCTTTCTTT
19,.,TRBD1,TRBJ1-2,TRBV29-1,CSVDPTPGQAPRSMDGYTF,TGCAGCGTTGATCCTACGCCGGGACAGGCCCCCCGTTCTATGGATGGCTACACCTTC
14,.,.,TRBJ2-1,TRBV27,CASSLGPSYNEQFF,TGTGCCAGCAGTTTAGGGCCTTCCTACAATGAGCAGTTCTTC
11,.,.,TRBJ1-3,TRBV20-1,CSATGGNTIYF,TGCAGTGCTACCGGGGGTAACACCATATATTTT
15,.,.,TRBJ1-5,TRBV18,CASSLQGTSNQPQHF,TGTGCCAGCTCACTGCAGGGGACTAGCAATCAGCCCCAGCATTTT
15,.,.,TRBJ1-5,TRBV6-2/TRBV6-3,CASSWAGVGNQPQHF,TGTGCCAGCAGTTGGGCAGGGGTGGGCAATCAGCCCCAGCATTTT
13,.,.,TRBJ1-3,TRBV5-1,CASSLDLADTIYF,TGCGCCAGCAGCTTGGATCTCGCGGACACCATATATTTT
16,.,.,TRBJ2-2,TRBV21-1,CASSRGGGTPTGELFF,TGTGCCAGCAGCAGAGGGGGCGGGACCCCCACCGGGGAGCTGTTTTTT
17,once,.,TRBJ2-7,TRBV9,CASSPSSGSIGAYEQYF,TGTGCCAGCAGCCCCTCCTCGGGAAGCATCGGAGCCTACGAGCAGTACTTC
11,.,TRBD2,TRBJ2-7,TRBV25-1,CAAGRGYEQYF,TGTGCTGCAGGGAGGGGCTACGAGCAGTACTTC
13,.,.,TRBJ2-1,TRBV29-1,CSVRNYRSHEQFF,TGCAGCGTTCGGAACTACAGGAGTCATGAGCAGTTCTTC
13,once,TRBD1,TRBJ1-2,TRBV28,CASSWTTGGGYTF,TGTGCCAGCAGTTGGACCACAGGGGGTGGCTACACCTTC
18,.,TRBD2,TRBJ2-3,TRBV20-1,CSASLISDAGGLADTQYF,TGCAGTGCTAGTTTGATTTCCGATGCGGGAGGGTTGGCAGATACGCAGTATTTT
14,.,.,TRBJ2-1,TRBV30,CAWSDNAVHNEQFF,TGTGCCTGGAGTGACAACGCTGTCCACAATGAGCAGTTCTTC
14,.,TRBD2,TRBJ2-7,TRBV30,CAWSVGAGRDEQYF,TGTGCCTGGAGTGTTGGTGCAGGGAGGGACGAGCAGTACTTC
15,once,.,TRBJ2-5,TRBV7-2,CASSPGTTAFATQYF,TGTGCCAGCAGCCCCGGGACAACCGCTTTCGCGACCCAGTACTTC
15,.,.,TRBJ1-4,TRBV18,CASSPQAATNEKLFF,TGTGCCAGCTCACCTCAGGCTGCAACTAATGAAAAACTGTTTTTT
15,.,.,TRBJ1-3,TRBV11-2,CASSEPTGSGNTIYF,TGTGCCAGCAGCGAACCAACAGGGTCTGGAAACACCATATATTTT
14,few,.,TRBJ1-5,TRBV4-1,CASSQDEQAQPQHF,TGCGCCAGCAGCCAAGACGAACAGGCTCAGCCCCAGCATTTT
13,.,.,TRBJ1-6,TRBV12-3/TRBV12-4,CASSSGGRSPLHF,TGTGCCAGCAGTTCCGGGGGGCGGTCACCCCTCCACTTT
16,.,TRBD1,TRBJ1-2,TRBV30,CAWSNNRGPVDYGYTF,TGTGCCTGGAGTAATAACAGGGGACCTGTGGACTATGGCTACACCTTC